This entry lists 4 T cell receptor beta chains sequenced from one sample in a study of shared clonotypes between healthy human individuals. Naive CD8 cells, CD45RO-negative and positively selected for CCR7, excluded terminally differentiated effector memory CD45RA+ cells. Sequencing was performed with immunoSEQ multiplex PCR; in TCRdb, only in-frame clones are kept and a portion is missing. Here the sample spans 2 million to 2.5 million clones, about 93% being singletons. Sequenced input: naive CD8+ T cells from PBMCs. These receptors all come from a man aged 18 to 29 in good health. Some clones in this sample may be carry-over from other donors' samples.

A few counts support this clone. V is TRBV5-4 and J is TRBJ1-1, with TRBD1 as a possible D gene (5 bases). CDR3 length: 14 residues. Germline CDR1 SGHNT, CDR2 YYREEE (reference sequence). Trimming shortened V by 3 bases and J by 1 base, and 10 bases separated the two germline ends. CDR3 DNA: TGTGCCAGCAGCTGGGTAGGGGCGAACACTGAAGCTTTCTTT. Amino acid sequence: CASSWVGANTEAFF.

This clone has more than one count but fewer than ten. This sample includes further DNA sequences coding for the same CDR3. The chain carries TRBV7-9 and TRBJ2-7; unclear D gene. V was trimmed by 0 bases and J by 2 bases, leaving 5 bases between them. This CDR3 spans 13 amino acids. Germline assignment: CDR1 SEHNR and CDR2 FQNEAQ (reference sequence). DNA of the CDR3: TGTGCCAGCAGCTTAGCGGGAACCTACGAGCAGTACTTC. Its translation is CASSLAGTYEQYF.

The chain couples TRBV29-1 to TRBJ2-1; D gene unclear. The CDR3 is 11 residues long. CDR1 is SQVTM, CDR2 ANQGSEA, per germline. V lost 5 bases to trimming and J lost 7 bases, with 9 bases between them. The CDR3 DNA sequence: TGCAGCGTTAGGACGCTAAATGAGCAGTTCTTC. Its protein product is CSVRTLNEQFF.

The chain couples TRBV11-3 to TRBJ1-1; 9 bases map to TRBD1. The germline CDR1 and CDR2 sequences are SGHNT and YENEEA. The CDR3 is made up of 17 amino acids. V lost 7 bases and J lost 7; bases outside the gene matches: 19. This chain's CDR3 is CASNSGSLQGAIIEAFF. The CDR3 coding sequence is TGTGCCAGCAATTCTGGATCACTACAGGGGGCGATTATTGAAGCTTTCTTT.